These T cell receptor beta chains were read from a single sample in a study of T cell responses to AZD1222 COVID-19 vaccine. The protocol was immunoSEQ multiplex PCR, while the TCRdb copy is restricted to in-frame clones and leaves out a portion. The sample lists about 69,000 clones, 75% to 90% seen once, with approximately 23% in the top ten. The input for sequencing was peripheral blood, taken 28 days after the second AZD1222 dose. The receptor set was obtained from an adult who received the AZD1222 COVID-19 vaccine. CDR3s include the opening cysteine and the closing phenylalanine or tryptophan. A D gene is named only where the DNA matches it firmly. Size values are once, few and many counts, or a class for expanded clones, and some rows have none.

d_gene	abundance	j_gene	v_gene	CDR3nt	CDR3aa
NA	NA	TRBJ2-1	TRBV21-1	TGTGCCAGCAGCAAAGCGAAGGGACAGCCCAATTCAACCCATTACAATGAGCAGTTCTTC	CASSKAKGQPNSTHYNEQFF
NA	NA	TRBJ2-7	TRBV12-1	TGTGCCAGCAGGTCTTCCGGGACAGGGATAAACGAGCAGTACTTC	CASRSSGTGINEQYF
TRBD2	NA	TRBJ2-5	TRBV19	TGTGCCAGTAGTATCGAAGCGGGAGGGCCGGTAGAGACCCAGTACTTC	CASSIEAGGPVETQYF
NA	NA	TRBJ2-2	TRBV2	TGTGCCAGCAGTGAGGAGGGGGAGCTGTTTTTT	CASSEEGELFF
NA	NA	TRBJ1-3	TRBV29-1	TGCAGCGTTGGGGCGCCTGGAAACACCATATATTTT	CSVGAPGNTIYF
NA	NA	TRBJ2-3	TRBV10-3	TGTGCCATCAGTGAGTCTCGAGATACGCAGTATTTT	CAISESRDTQYF
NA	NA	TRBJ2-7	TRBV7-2	TGTGCCAGCAGCCCGCCGGACACCGGCTCCTACGAGCAGTACTTC	CASSPPDTGSYEQYF
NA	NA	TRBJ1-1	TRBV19	TGTGCCAGTAGTAGGGGGATGAACACTGAAGCTTTCTTT	CASSRGMNTEAFF
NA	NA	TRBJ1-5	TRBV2	TGTGCCAGCAGTGAAAGGGTTGGCAATCAGCCCCAGCATTTT	CASSERVGNQPQHF
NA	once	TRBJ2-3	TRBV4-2	TGTGCCAGCAGCCAAGGCCCCACAGATACGCAGTATTTT	CASSQGPTDTQYF
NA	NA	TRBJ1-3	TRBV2	TGTGCCAGCGTTCTGCAGGTCGTGTCTGGAAACACCATATATTTT	CASVLQVVSGNTIYF
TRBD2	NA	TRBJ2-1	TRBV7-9	TGTGCCAGCATCCTGGGGGCTAGCGGGTACAATGAGCAGTTCTTC	CASILGASGYNEQFF
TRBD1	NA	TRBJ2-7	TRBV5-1	TGCGCCAGCAGCGCCGGACAGGGGGCGAGCGAGCAGTACTTC	CASSAGQGASEQYF
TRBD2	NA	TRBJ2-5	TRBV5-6	TGTGCCAGCAGCCCGCCGCCGGGAGGATGGCAAGAGACCCAGTACTTC	CASSPPPGGWQETQYF
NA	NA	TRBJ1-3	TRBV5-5	TGTGCCAGCAGCTTGGCACAGGGAAAATACACCATATATTTT	CASSLAQGKYTIYF
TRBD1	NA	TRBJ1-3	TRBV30	TGTGCCTGGGAGGGACAGAGCTCTGGAAACACCATATATTTT	CAWEGQSSGNTIYF
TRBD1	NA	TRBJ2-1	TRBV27	TGTGCCAGCAGTTTATCGACAGGGACCCTATACAATGAGCAGTTCTTC	CASSLSTGTLYNEQFF
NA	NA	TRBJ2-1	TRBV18	TGTGCCAGCTCGCCGGGGGGCTGGAATGAGCAGTTCTTC	CASSPGGWNEQFF
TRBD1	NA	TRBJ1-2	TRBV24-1	TGTGCCACCAGTGAACCCCGGACAGGGATGGGCTATGGCTACACCTTC	CATSEPRTGMGYGYTF
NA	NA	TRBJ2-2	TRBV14	TGTGCCAGCAGCCAAGGACACCAGAACACCGGGGAGCTGTTTTTT	CASSQGHQNTGELFF
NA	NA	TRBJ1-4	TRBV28	TGTGCCAGCAGTTTAGGGGCGCCGGGAAAACTGTTTTTT	CASSLGAPGKLFF
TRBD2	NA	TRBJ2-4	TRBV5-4	TGTGCCACCGGGAGGGGGGCAGAAAAAAACATTCAGTACTTC	CATGRGAEKNIQYF
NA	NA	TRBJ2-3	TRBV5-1	TGCGCCAGCAGCCCGGGACATGGGTCGGGCACAGATACGCAGTATTTT	CASSPGHGSGTDTQYF
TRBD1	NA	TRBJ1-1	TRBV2	TGTGCCAGCAGGGGGGGGACAGGGGAGTACACTGAAGCTTTCTTT	CASRGGTGEYTEAFF
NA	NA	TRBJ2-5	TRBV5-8	TGTGCCAGCAGTCCCGGGACCTCCTACCAAGAGACCCAGTACTTC	CASSPGTSYQETQYF
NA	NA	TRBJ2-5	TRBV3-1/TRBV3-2	TGTGCCAGCAGCCAAGCCTCCGGGCACGAGACCCAGTACTTC	CASSQASGHETQYF
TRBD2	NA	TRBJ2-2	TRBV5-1	TGCGCCAGCAGCTGGATCTCTAGCGGGGGGTTCACCGGGGAGCTGTTTTTT	CASSWISSGGFTGELFF
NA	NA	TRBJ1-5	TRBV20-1	TGCAGTGCTAGTTCTCTTGCAGTGATTAGCAATCAGCCCCAGCATTTT	CSASSLAVISNQPQHF
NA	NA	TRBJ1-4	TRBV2	TGTGCCAGCAGGGGGAACAGGGAGGCTGAAAAACTGTTTTTT	CASRGNREAEKLFF